There are a few counts of the clone carrying this T cell receptor beta chain. This entry is derived from a study of neoadjuvant anti-PD-1 for oral cavity cancer. Overall study context: Most patients had three to four biweekly doses of 3 mg/kg nivolumab before resection.

The data were produced by immunoSEQ multiplex PCR, yet TCRdb's version contains in-frame clones alone and is incomplete. The repertoire includes around 5,700 clones, around 60% of them detected once, and around 7.9% sits in the top ten. Time point of the sample: after neoadjuvant nivolumab, at surgical resection. With 3 bases removed from V and 0 bases from J, the gap between germline ends came to 7 bases. The CDR3 extends over 14 amino acids. Germline V gives CDR1 LNHDA, CDR2 SQIVND (reference sequence). The sample here was tumor tissue, taken after nivolumab (anti-PD-1) treatment. The chain carries TRBV19 and TRBJ2-3; D unresolved. The TCR comes from a person aged 40-85 years with oral cavity squamous cell carcinoma. The CDR3 here is CASSIRSSTDTQYF. For the CDR3, the DNA is TGTGCCAGTAGTATCAGGTCTAGCACAGATACGCAGTATTTT.